This T cell receptor beta chain came from a study of blood T cell repertoires in COVID-19. Looking at the study overall: Samples of COVID-19 (acute and convalescent) were obtained from the United States, Italy and Spain. PBMCs, B-cell-depleted T cells, or T cells were the source of the cDNA or gDNA that made up the material.

Original analysis: Cell counts per sample came from amplifying reference gene primers. Method: immunoSEQ multiplex PCR; TCRdb's copy keeps in-frame clones and lacks some. D and trimming come from the DNA, and the V and J calls and clone size come from that table. The sample includes 45,000 to 70,000 clones, less than 75% seen only once; the top ten take roughly 18%. The CDR3 spans 13 residues. Germline V gives CDR1 MNHNY, CDR2 SVGAGI (reference sequence). The ends were cut back, 5 bases at V and 4 bases at J, with 11 bases in the middle. The TCR was taken from a woman in her forties or fifties with active or convalescent COVID-19. The V gene is TRBV6-6, the J gene TRBJ1-1; D not certain. The sequenced sample consisted of peripheral blood. In nucleotides, the CDR3 is TGTGCCAGCAGTGTACGCCTAGGCACTGAAGCTTTCTTT. As protein: CASSVRLGTEAFF.